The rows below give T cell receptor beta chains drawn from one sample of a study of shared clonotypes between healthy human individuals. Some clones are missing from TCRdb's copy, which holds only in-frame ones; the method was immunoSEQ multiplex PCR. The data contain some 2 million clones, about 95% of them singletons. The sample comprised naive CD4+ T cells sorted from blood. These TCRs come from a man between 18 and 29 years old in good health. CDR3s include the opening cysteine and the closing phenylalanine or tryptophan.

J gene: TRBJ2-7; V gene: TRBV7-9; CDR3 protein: CASSGRTGVSYEQYF
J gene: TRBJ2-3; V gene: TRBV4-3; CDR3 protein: CASSRSPSGPRTDTQYF
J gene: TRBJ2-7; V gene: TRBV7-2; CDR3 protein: CASSLSVAGGQEQYF
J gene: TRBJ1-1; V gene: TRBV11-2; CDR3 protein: CASSLGRGVNTEAFF
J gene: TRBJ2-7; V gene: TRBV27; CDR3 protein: CASSLDRDRGYEQYF
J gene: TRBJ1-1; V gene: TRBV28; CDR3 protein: CASSPGQGPGTEAFF
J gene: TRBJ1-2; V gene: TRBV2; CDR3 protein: CASSEAMRFYGYTF
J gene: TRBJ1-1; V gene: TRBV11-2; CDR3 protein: CASSFLIGGNTEAFF
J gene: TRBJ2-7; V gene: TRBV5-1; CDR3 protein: CASSAPVGGGLVGEQYF
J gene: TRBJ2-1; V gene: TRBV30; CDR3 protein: CAWSSGSGYNEQFF
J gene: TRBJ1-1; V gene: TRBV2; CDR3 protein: CASRTGRGNTEAFF
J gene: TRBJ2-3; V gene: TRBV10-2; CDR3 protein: CASSEGGSTDTQYF